The 22 T cell receptor beta chains below come from one sample, sequenced in a study of cytomegalovirus exposure and HLA in healthy donors. Both 60 Vbeta primers and 13 Jbeta primers went into the PCR. Clones were read by immunoSEQ multiplex PCR, and TCRdb kept only the in-frame ones, dropping some. This table holds roughly 190,000 clones, around 74% found once. The sequencing sample was made of PBMCs. These receptors were taken from a girl between 10 and 17 years old in good health and CMV-seropositive.

The rearrangement joins TRBV4-3 to TRBJ2-7; the D gene is possibly TRBD1 (5 bases). This CDR3 is built from 15 residues. The V gene lost 4 bases and the J gene lost 0 bases, with 13 bases spanning the gap. Germline lookup yields CDR1 LGHNA and CDR2 YSLEER. The CDR3 loop reads CASSRSRESSYEQYF. The CDR3 nucleotides are TGCGCCAGCAGCCGAAGCAGGGAAAGCTCCTACGAGCAGTACTTC.

The rearrangement joins TRBV7-9 to TRBJ2-6; no reliable D call. CDR3 length: 18 amino acids. Germline V lookup: CDR1 SEHNR, CDR2 FQNEAQ (reference sequence). V was pared by 8 bases and J by 0 bases, with 20 bases between. CDR3: CASGSSRITVSGANVLTF. CDR3 in DNA: TGTGCCAGCGGATCCTCAAGGATCACAGTCTCTGGGGCCAACGTCCTGACTTTC.

The CDR3 nucleotides are TGCGCCAGCAGCCAAGGGGCCCCGCGGGCTAGCGGGGGAACAGATACGCAGTATTTT. It codes for CASSQGAPRASGGTDTQYF. This sequence joins TRBV4-3 and TRBJ2-3; TRBD2 aligns across 10 bases. V lost 1 base to trimming and J lost 3 bases; unmatched junction nucleotides: 13. The germline V gene encodes CDR1 LGHNA and CDR2 YSLEER. The CDR3 contains 19 residues.

J is TRBJ2-1 and V is TRBV7-6; D unclear. V shed 2 bases and J shed 1 base, with 9 bases lying between them. This CDR3 spans 15 amino acids. Germline loops: CDR1 SGHVS, CDR2 FNYEAQ. CDR3 DNA sequence: TGTGCCAGCAGCTTAAGTGGCCAGTCCTACAATGAGCAGTTCTTC. Translating it yields CASSLSGQSYNEQFF. Full variable domain (remainder filled in from reference TRBV7-6 and TRBJ2-1): GAGVSQSPRYKVTKRGQDVALRCDPISGHVSLYWYRQALGQGPEFLTYFNYEAQQDKSGLPNDRFSAERPEGSISTLTIQRTEQRDSAMYRCASSLSGQSYNEQFFGPGTRLTVL.

This clone appeared once. The V and J genes are TRBV30 and TRBJ2-2; D perhaps matches TRBD2 (6 bases). V was pared by 3 bases and J by 6 bases, with 14 bases between. The CDR3 consists of 14 residues. The germline V gene encodes CDR1 GTSNPN and CDR2 SVGIG (reference sequence). The CDR3 DNA reads TGTGCCTGGAGAGGGGAGGAGGGGTCCGGGGAGCTGTTTTTT. Its protein product is CAWRGEEGSGELFF. The whole variable domain, filled in from reference TRBV30 and TRBJ2-2, reads SQTIHQWPATLVQPVGSPLSLECTVEGTSNPNLYWYRQAAGRGLQLLFYSVGIGQISSEVPQNLSASRPQDRQFILSSKKLLLSDSGFYLCAWRGEEGSGELFFGEGSRLTVL.

The chain couples TRBV18 to TRBJ1-5; 7 bases line up with TRBD1. Germline CDR1 reads KGHSH; CDR2 reads LQKENI. V was pared by 2 bases and J by 7 bases, with 8 bases of the junction left unmatched. The CDR3 is made up of 15 amino acids. CDR3 in DNA: TGTGCCAGCTCACCAGTGACAGGGTTGGGGCAGCCCCAGCATTTT. This encodes CASSPVTGLGQPQHF.

This sequence joins TRBV5-1 and TRBJ1-1; D is possibly TRBD1 (6 bases). CDR3 length: 16 residues. CDR1 is SGHRS and CDR2 is YFSETQ in the germline V gene. V lost 6 bases to trimming and J lost 1 base, with 19 bases between them. CDR3 DNA sequence: TGCGCCAGCAAGGAAGGCGACAGGCCTAAGAACACTGAAGCTTTCTTT. Its translation is CASKEGDRPKNTEAFF.

The rearrangement joins TRBV2 to TRBJ1-4; TRBD1 aligns across 7 bases. Unmatched junction bases numbered 7, after V lost 2 bases and J lost 7 bases. This CDR3 contains 15 residues. Looked up from germline, CDR1 is SNHLY and CDR2 is FYNNEI. The CDR3 DNA follows: TGTGCCAGCAGTGAACCCTCTAGGACAGGTGAAAAACTGTTTTTT. Amino acids: CASSEPSRTGEKLFF.

The rearrangement links TRBV19 to TRBJ2-1; 9 nucleotides agree with TRBD2. The CDR3 consists of 15 residues. The trim removed 6 bases at V and 4 bases at J, leaving 7 bases unmatched. Germline V lookup: CDR1 LNHDA, CDR2 SQIVND (reference sequence). CDR3 sequence: CASSPTSGNYNEQFF. The DNA of the CDR3 is TGTGCCAGTAGCCCGACTAGCGGAAATTACAATGAGCAGTTCTTC.

The rearrangement joins TRBV28 to TRBJ2-3; possibly TRBD2 for D (6 bases). Germline values: CDR1 MDHEN, CDR2 SYDVKM. The CDR3 is 16 amino acids. V shed 5 bases and J shed 5 bases, with 20 bases lying between them. This CDR3 is CASSPLGGGEGDTQYF. CDR3 DNA sequence: TGTGCCAGCAGTCCCCTGGGAGGCGGGGAAGGAGATACGCAGTATTTT.

The V and J genes are TRBV10-3 and TRBJ2-5; no firm D call. Trimming took off 3 bases at V and 5 bases at J, with 10 bases between the two ends. CDR3 length: 13 residues. Per germline, CDR1 ENHRY and CDR2 SYGVKD. The CDR3 region has the DNA TGTGCCATCAGTGAACGTCCCAGGGAGACCCAGTACTTC. This gives the protein CAISERPRETQYF.

This sequence joins TRBV6-1 and TRBJ2-7; TRBD1 agrees at 8 bases. Germline V gives CDR1 MNHNS, CDR2 SASEGT. The V gene end was trimmed by 5 bases and the J gene end by 2 bases; junction bases not matched to a gene: 5. There are 14 residues in the CDR3. The CDR3 sequence: CASSWGRGPYEQYF. CDR3 bases: TGTGCCAGCAGTTGGGGCAGGGGGCCCTACGAGCAGTACTTC.

This sequence joins TRBV5-1 and TRBJ2-2; 7 bases are a match to TRBD1. The CDR3 spans 14 residues. The germline V gene has CDR1 SGHRS and CDR2 YFSETQ. V shed 3 bases, J shed 6 bases, and the junction held 5 bases outside the gene matches. CDR3 DNA: TGCGCCAGCAGCTCCACAGGGGTCCCCGGGGAGCTGTTTTTT. The encoded protein is CASSSTGVPGELFF.

The CDR3 loop is CASSGTDLTYEQYF. The CDR3 DNA is TGTGCCAGCAGCGGGACAGACCTTACCTACGAGCAGTACTTC. The chain uses TRBV7-9 and TRBJ2-7, with 7 bases identical to TRBD1. The CDR3 totals 14 residues. V lost 5 bases, J lost 2 bases, and 6 bases stayed unmatched. Germline CDR1 is SEHNR and CDR2 is FQNEAQ (reference sequence).

This chain connects TRBV6-5 to TRBJ1-6; weak D call: TRBD1 (6 bases). Per germline, CDR1 MNHEY and CDR2 SVGAGI. CDR3 length: 15 residues. V was pared by 4 bases and J by 5 bases, with 12 bases between. CDR3 bases: TGTGCCAGCAGTTCGAAGGACAGAAATAATTCACCCCTCCACTTT. Its translation is CASSSKDRNNSPLHF.

This clone occurred a few times. V is TRBV4-1 and J is TRBJ1-5, with 7 bases identical to TRBD1. V dropped 1 base and J dropped 6; count of bases not matched to a gene: 6. The germline CDR1 and CDR2 sequences are MGHRA and YSYEKL. The CDR3 loop spans 15 amino acids. The CDR3 region is CASSQGQGTGQPQHF. The CDR3 DNA sequence: TGCGCCAGCAGCCAAGGACAGGGAACGGGTCAGCCCCAGCATTTT.

The chain has TRBV10-3 and TRBJ1-6, with 9 bases fitting TRBD1. The CDR3 is made up of 14 amino acids. Per the germline V gene, CDR1 is ENHRY and CDR2 is SYGVKD. V was clipped by 2 bases and J by 7 bases; unmatched bases: 0. As DNA, the CDR3 is TGTGCCATCAGTGAGGACAGGGGGAATTCACCCCTCCACTTT. It is translated as CAISEDRGNSPLHF.

The chain combines TRBV29-1 with TRBJ2-5, with unresolved D. The CDR3 covers 12 residues. Germline V gene sequence: CDR1 SQVTM, CDR2 ANQGSEA. V was pared by 6 bases and J by 5 bases, with 13 bases between. CDR3 coding DNA: TGCAGCGTGAGACCCCCGGAGGAGACCCAGTACTTC. It translates to CSVRPPEETQYF.

The sample holds one count of this clone. CDR3 DNA: TGTGCCAGCAGCGATTGGCCGGCGGCTAGCGGTACAGATACGCAGTATTTT. Encoded protein: CASSDWPAASGTDTQYF. The chain links TRBV11-2 to TRBJ2-3, with 7 bases aligning to TRBD2. V lost 5 bases to trimming and J lost 3 bases; unmatched junction nucleotides: 14. Per the germline V gene, CDR1 is SGHAT and CDR2 is FQNNGV. CDR3 size: 17 residues.

The DNA for the CDR3 is TGTGCCAGCAGGCTGACAGGAGGGAACACTGAAGCTTTCTTT. This sequence encodes CASRLTGGNTEAFF. The V call is TRBV7-2, the J call TRBJ1-1; TRBD1 is a possible D gene (6 bases). V lost 6 bases, J lost 1 base, and 12 bases lay in between. Looked up from germline, CDR1 is SGHTA and CDR2 is FQGNSA. The CDR3 is 14 residues long.

The V gene is TRBV5-4, the J gene TRBJ2-3, with TRBD2 matching 16 bases. Germline CDR1 SGHNT, CDR2 YYREEE (reference sequence). V lost 3 bases to trimming and J lost 11 bases; unmatched junction nucleotides: 15. This CDR3 comprises 18 residues. CDR3 in amino acids: CASSSGTSGGAFAGEQYF. The DNA of the CDR3 is TGTGCCAGCAGCTCCGGGACTAGCGGGGGGGCCTTTGCAGGGGAGCAGTATTTT.

The CDR3 loop reads CASSLATELVGNEQFF. The CDR3 DNA reads as TGTGCCAGCAGCTTGGCAACAGAGTTGGTAGGCAATGAGCAGTTCTTC. The chain has TRBV5-5 and TRBJ2-1; no clear D. CDR3 length: 16 residues. Looked up from germline, CDR1 is SGHKS and CDR2 is YYEKEE (reference sequence). V lost 0 bases and J lost 6, with 16 bases in between.